This entry lists 23 T cell receptor beta chains sequenced from one sample in a study of cytomegalovirus exposure and HLA in healthy donors. Both 60 Vbeta primers and 13 Jbeta primers went into the PCR. The method was immunoSEQ multiplex PCR; TCRdb's version includes in-frame clones alone and lacks a portion of them. The table records 250,000 or so clones, around 90% of them present only once. The specimen was PBMCs. All receptors come from a girl aged 2 to 9 in good health and CMV-seronegative.

The genes are TRBV27 and TRBJ2-5; D gene ambiguous. Matching the DNA end better, TRBJ2-7 makes the J call doubtful. The CDR3 loop spans 13 amino acids. The germline CDR1 and CDR2 sequences are MNHEY and SMNVEV (reference sequence). DNA for the CDR3: TGTGCCAGCAGCGCCCTCCCCTTCTACGAGCAGTACTTC. It translates to CASSALPFYEQYF.

For this clone: An end of the junction differs from the germline gene, which may be a read error. The V and J genes are TRBV5-6 and TRBJ2-3; D is possibly TRBD2 (6 bases). Germline CDR1 is SGHDT and CDR2 is YYEEEE. CDR3 length equals 14 residues. This CDR3 is CASSFQQGLATKNF. In DNA, the CDR3 is TGTGCCAGCAGCTTTCAGCAAGGGCTAGCGACGAAAAATTTT.

The CDR3, as DNA: TGTGCCAGCAGTTACACTACAGGGGGCGCAGGTGAAGCTTTCTTT. Protein: CASSYTTGGAGEAFF. The chain carries TRBV6-5 and TRBJ1-1, with TRBD1 matching over 9 bases. This CDR3 spans 15 amino acids. Per the germline V gene, CDR1 is MNHEY and CDR2 is SVGAGI. V lost 2 bases and J lost 7; bases outside the gene matches: 8.

The CDR3 loop is CASSYSLAGGYEQYF. The CDR3 coding sequence is TGTGCCAGCAGTTACTCCCTGGCGGGAGGGTACGAGCAGTACTTC. The chain joins TRBV6-6 to TRBJ2-7, with 9 bases aligning to TRBD2. The V and J ends lost 0 bases and 4 bases, in that order; junction bases with no gene match: 4. This CDR3 has 15 residues. Germline assignment: CDR1 MNHNY and CDR2 SVGAGI (reference sequence).

V usage is TRBV7-9 and J usage is TRBJ2-7; D possibly corresponds to TRBD2 (6 bases). Trimming left V 1 base short and J 0 bases short, with 7 bases between. CDR3 size: 14 residues. Germline CDR1 SEHNR, CDR2 FQNEAQ (reference sequence). CDR3 nucleotide sequence: TGTGCCAGCAGCTTAGTGGAGGGCTCCTACGAGCAGTACTTC. Its translation is CASSLVEGSYEQYF. The full variable domain, completed using reference TRBV7-9 and TRBJ2-7, is DTGVSQNPRHKITKRGQNVTFRCDPISEHNRLYWYRQTLGQGPEFLTYFQNEAQLEKSRLLSDRFSAERPKGSFSTLEIQRTEQGDSAMYLCASSLVEGSYEQYFGPGTRLTVT.

The gene calls are TRBV7-8 and TRBJ1-2, with 11 bases matching TRBD1. Germline values: CDR1 SGHVS, CDR2 FQNEAQ. J was trimmed by 5 bases and V by 5 bases; bases with no gene match: 13. The length of the CDR3 is 17 residues. The CDR3 reads CASSTSPGQGVKYGYTF. Written as DNA, the CDR3 is TGTGCCAGCAGCACTAGCCCGGGACAGGGGGTTAAATATGGCTACACCTTC.

The V and J genes are TRBV10-3 and TRBJ1-5; 8 bases are a match to TRBD1. The ends lost 7 bases at V and 0 bases at J; junction bases unmatched: 5. The CDR3 covers 15 residues. Germline CDR1 reads ENHRY; CDR2 reads SYGVKD. CDR3 loop: CAINLRGRSNQPQHF. CDR3 in DNA: TGTGCCATCAACCTCAGGGGGCGTAGCAATCAGCCCCAGCATTTT.

V usage is TRBV2 and J usage is TRBJ2-1; TRBD2 matches 8 bases. With 6 bases clipped from V and 6 bases from J, the junction kept 10 bases outside the gene matches. Germline V gene data show CDR1 as SNHLY and CDR2 as FYNNEI. This CDR3 is built from 15 residues. The CDR3 bases are TGTGCCAGCAGGACCCCTTTAGCGGGACTCAATGAGCAGTTCTTC. Its protein is CASRTPLAGLNEQFF.

This chain connects TRBV11-2 to TRBJ1-1, with a weak D call TRBD1 (6 bases). The CDR3 runs to 13 residues. Germline CDR1 is SGHAT and CDR2 is FQNNGV. With 4 bases removed from V and 8 bases from J, the gap between germline ends came to 14 bases. The chain's CDR3 is CASSSLQGNEAFF. The CDR3 DNA reads TGTGCCAGCAGCTCGTTACAGGGAAACGAAGCTTTCTTT.

The rearrangement links TRBV9 to TRBJ1-2; the match to TRBD1 covers 10 bases. V lost 4 bases and J lost 3; bases outside the gene matches: 9. Germline CDR1 SGDLS, CDR2 YYNGEE. CDR3 length: 16 residues. DNA of the CDR3: TGTGCCAGCAGCCACCGCCAGGACAGGGGGGACTATGGCTACACCTTC. Protein sequence: CASSHRQDRGDYGYTF.

Written as DNA, the CDR3 is TGTGCCAGCTCATTACTCGGGACAGTTTTGAATGAGCAGTTCTTC. It is translated as CASSLLGTVLNEQFF. The V and J genes are TRBV18 and TRBJ2-1, with 7 bases that match TRBD1. The CDR3 is 15 amino acids. With 5 bases clipped from V and 7 bases from J, the junction kept 11 bases outside the gene matches. Germline-derived CDR1 and CDR2 are KGHSH and LQKENI.

V usage is TRBV7-3 and J usage is TRBJ2-1; perhaps TRBD1 as D (5 bases). The CDR3 spans 14 residues. The germline V gene has CDR1 SGHTA and CDR2 FQGTGA. V lost 5 bases to trimming and J lost 4 bases, with 12 bases between them. CDR3 bases: TGTGCCAGCAGCCAAGATCAGGGTTACAATGAGCAGTTCTTC. It codes for CASSQDQGYNEQFF.

The chain carries TRBV29-1 and TRBJ2-7, with D possibly TRBD2 on 5 matching bases. V gave up 6 bases and J gave up 0 bases, with 12 bases separating them. This CDR3 contains 13 residues. Germline lookup yields CDR1 SQVTM and CDR2 ANQGSEA. CDR3 bases: TGCAGCGTGTCAACCGGGAACTCCTACGAGCAGTACTTC. Translation: CSVSTGNSYEQYF.

V gene TRBV19 combines with J gene TRBJ1-1; 8 bases match TRBD1. This CDR3 has 16 residues. CDR1 is LNHDA and CDR2 is SQIVND in the germline V gene (reference sequence). V lost 3 bases to trimming and J lost 0 bases; unmatched junction nucleotides: 6. For the CDR3, the DNA is TGTGCCAGTAGTATTGGGGACAGGACAATGAACACTGAAGCTTTCTTT. This encodes CASSIGDRTMNTEAFF. The full variable domain, with the rest looked up from reference TRBV19 and TRBJ1-1, is DGGITQSPKYLFRKEGQNVTLSCEQNLNHDAMYWYRQDPGQGLRLIYYSQIVNDFQKGDIAEGYSVSREKKESFPLTVTSAQKNPTAFYLCASSIGDRTMNTEAFFGQGTRLTVV.

CDR3 sequence reads: CASSLDGGPLNTIYF. The CDR3 region has the DNA TGTGCCAGCAGCCTGGACGGAGGACCCCTAAACACCATATATTTT. The chain is built from TRBV7-3 and TRBJ1-3; D is unclear. V was pared by 5 bases and J by 6 bases, with 17 bases between. In germline, CDR1 is SGHTA, CDR2 FQGTGA. This CDR3 comprises 15 residues.

This clone came up once. The chain links TRBV4-2 to TRBJ2-5; 13 bases fit TRBD2. V shed 5 bases, J shed 5 bases, and the junction held 5 bases outside the gene matches. The germline CDR1 and CDR2 sequences are LGHNA and YNFKEQ. This CDR3 region has 15 residues. The CDR3 coding sequence is TGTGCCAGCAGCAAAGGGACTAGCGGGGAGGAGACCCAGTACTTC. It yields the protein CASSKGTSGEETQYF.

The V and J genes are TRBV5-5 and TRBJ1-1, with TRBD1 identical over 7 bases. The CDR3 sequence is 12 residues long. V shed 4 bases, J shed 6 bases, and the junction held 3 bases outside the gene matches. The germline V gene has CDR1 SGHKS and CDR2 YYEKEE (reference sequence). The CDR3 DNA follows: TGTGCCAGCAGCCCTGACAGGGCTGAAGCTTTCTTT. As protein: CASSPDRAEAFF.

This rearrangement joins TRBV4-1 to TRBJ2-1, with D possibly matching TRBD2 (5 bases). Trimming cost V 4 bases and J 6 bases, with 19 bases left between them. The germline V gene has CDR1 MGHRA and CDR2 YSYEKL. The length of the CDR3 is 16 residues. The CDR3 loop reads CASSRWTPGIGNEQFF. The CDR3 DNA is TGCGCCAGCAGCCGATGGACTCCTGGGATCGGCAATGAGCAGTTCTTC.

This clone occurred once. The rearrangement uses TRBV28 and TRBJ2-1; possible D gene TRBD2, 7 bases. Germline V gives CDR1 MDHEN, CDR2 SYDVKM. Trimming cost V 0 bases and J 4 bases, with 10 bases left between them. The CDR3 runs to 15 residues. The CDR3 reads CASSLWGGQYNEQFF. CDR3 DNA: TGTGCCAGCAGTTTATGGGGGGGGCAGTACAATGAGCAGTTCTTC.

The chain has TRBV27 and TRBJ2-5, with TRBD2 matching 7 bases. Germline assignment: CDR1 MNHEY and CDR2 SMNVEV (reference sequence). Trimming at V came to 2 bases and at J to 5 bases, leaving 8 bases not matched to a gene. The CDR3 contains 15 residues. The CDR3 here is CASSLIAGQWETQYF. The CDR3 coding sequence is TGTGCCAGCAGTTTAATAGCGGGTCAGTGGGAGACCCAGTACTTC.

The chain couples TRBV4-2 to TRBJ1-4; D not resolved. V lost 4 bases and J lost 1, with 13 bases in between. The V gene's germline CDR1 is LGHNA and CDR2 YNFKEQ. This CDR3 has 16 residues. This CDR3 is CASSPEIRGTNEKLFF. CDR3 nucleotides: TGTGCCAGCAGCCCAGAGATCCGGGGAACTAATGAAAAACTGTTTTTT.

The rearrangement joins TRBV5-6 to TRBJ2-7; 11 bases agree with TRBD1. Germline V CDR1 and CDR2: SGHDT, YYEEEE. CDR3 size: 18 residues. The V and J ends lost 3 bases and 2 bases, in that order; junction bases with no gene match: 13. DNA for the CDR3: TGTGCCAGCAGCTCCCGGGACAGGGGGGTAGCGGGAGCCTACGAGCAGTACTTC. This encodes CASSSRDRGVAGAYEQYF.

The gene calls are TRBV20-1 and TRBJ2-7; D is unclear. CDR3 length equals 11 residues. With 3 bases removed from V and 3 bases from J, the gap between germline ends came to 6 bases. Germline values: CDR1 DFQATT, CDR2 SNEGSKA (reference sequence). CDR3 in amino acids: CSASYSYEQYF. Here the CDR3 DNA reads TGCAGTGCTAGTTACAGCTACGAGCAGTACTTC.